What follows are 4 T cell receptor beta chains derived from one specimen sequenced in a study of T cell changes during pregnancy in multiple sclerosis. Assay: immunoSEQ multiplex PCR; the TCRdb copy retains only in-frame clones and omits some. The repertoire holds about 85,000 clones, with roughly nine tenths as singletons. The input for sequencing was peripheral blood, taken in the first trimester of pregnancy. The receptors were sampled from a female donor with multiple sclerosis, enrolled in a pregnancy study.

The gene calls are TRBV28 and TRBJ2-1, with 9 bases aligning to TRBD2. V trimming: 8 bases; J trimming: 4 bases; junction bases outside the gene matches: 6. Looked up from germline, CDR1 is MDHEN and CDR2 is SYDVKM. This CDR3 has 14 amino acids. CDR3 residues: CASLGLAGYNEQFF. The CDR3 DNA reads TGTGCCAGCTTGGGTCTAGCGGGATACAATGAGCAGTTCTTC.

The V gene is TRBV19, the J gene TRBJ1-2; TRBD1 matches 9 bases. The germline gives CDR1 LNHDA, CDR2 SQIVND (reference sequence). This CDR3 has 14 residues. V was pared by 5 bases and J by 3 bases, with 4 bases of the junction left unmatched. CDR3 protein: CASSHRDRDYGYTF. As DNA, the CDR3 is TGTGCCAGTAGTCACCGGGACAGGGACTATGGCTACACCTTC.

The chain links TRBV5-4 to TRBJ2-4; TRBD2 matches 12 bases. Germline V gene sequence: CDR1 SGHNT, CDR2 YYREEE (reference sequence). The CDR3 runs 19 residues. J lost 1 base, V lost 4 bases, and 12 bases had no gene match. The CDR3 region has the DNA TGTGCCAGCAGCCCCAGTAGACTAGCGGGAGAGGGGGCCAAAAACATTCAGTACTTC. It codes for CASSPSRLAGEGAKNIQYF.

V is TRBV7-2 and J is TRBJ2-7; 7 bases align to TRBD2. Germline-derived CDR1 and CDR2 are SGHTA and FQGNSA. V shed 5 bases and J 0 bases; nucleotides not matched to a gene: 13. There are 17 residues in the CDR3. CDR3 in amino acids: CASSRTHSGSSSYEQYF. CDR3 DNA sequence: TGTGCCAGCAGCAGAACTCATAGCGGGTCGAGCTCCTACGAGCAGTACTTC.